The 21 T cell receptor beta chains reported below all come from one sample, sequenced in a study of blood T cell repertoires in COVID-19. Data came from immunoSEQ multiplex PCR; TCRdb stores just in-frame clones and leaves some out. This sample has some 100,000 clones, with about 77% found just once. Sequenced material: peripheral blood. These receptors came from a woman in her 70s with acute or convalescent COVID-19.

The chain couples TRBV21-1 to TRBJ2-7; the D call TRBD1 from the table was never checked on the DNA. TRBV21-1 is deemed a pseudogene. The CDR3 sequence is 20 residues long. The chain's CDR3 is CASSKGRRDRGEVDQHEQYV. DNA for the CDR3: TGTGCCAGCAGCAAAGGGAGGCGAGACAGGGGCGAGGTTGATCAACACGAGCAGTACGTC.

The gene calls are TRBV19 and TRBJ1-4; TRBD1 aligns across 9 bases. This CDR3 region has 14 residues. The trim removed 6 bases at V and 4 bases at J, leaving 3 bases unmatched. Germline assignment: CDR1 LNHDA and CDR2 SQIVND (reference sequence). The CDR3 sequence is CASSRTGDNEKLFF. The CDR3 DNA is TGTGCCAGTAGCAGGACAGGGGATAATGAAAAACTGTTTTTT.

This clone was counted once. This chain connects TRBV5-1 to TRBJ2-5; TRBD2 agrees at 8 bases. The CDR3 consists of 16 residues. V lost 5 bases, J lost 5 bases, and 14 bases stayed unmatched. Looked up from germline, CDR1 is SGHRS and CDR2 is YFSETQ. The CDR3 sequence: CASRQAGDFAGETQYF. CDR3 in DNA: TGCGCCAGCAGGCAAGCGGGGGACTTCGCTGGGGAGACCCAGTACTTC.

This chain uses TRBV15 with TRBJ1-1; no reliable D call. The CDR3 loop spans 12 amino acids. With 3 bases removed from V and 10 bases from J, the gap between germline ends came to 12 bases. Germline V CDR1 and CDR2: LNHNV, YYDKDF (reference sequence). CDR3 sequence reads: CATSRGERGAFF. CDR3 nucleotides: TGTGCCACCAGCAGGGGAGAACGGGGAGCTTTCTTT. Combining the CDR3 with reference TRBV15 and TRBJ1-1 gives the whole variable domain DAMVIQNPRYQVTQFGKPVTLSCSQTLNHNVMYWYQQKSSQAPKLLFHYYDKDFNNEADTPDNFQSRRPNTSFCFLDIRSPGLGDTAMYLCATSRGERGAFFGQGTRLTVV.

This clone has only a few counts. The rearrangement links TRBV3-1 (or the pseudogene TRBV3-2) to TRBJ1-1, with a possible D match to TRBD1 (5 bases). V was trimmed by 2 bases and J by 3 bases, leaving 10 bases between them. Germline V gene lookup returns CDR1 LGHDT and CDR2 YNNKEL (reference sequence). This CDR3 has 14 amino acids. The CDR3 spells CASSQFAGYTEAFF. The CDR3 coding sequence is TGTGCCAGCAGCCAATTTGCAGGGTACACTGAAGCTTTCTTT.

The rearrangement joins TRBV27 to TRBJ2-5; maybe TRBD1 (6 bases). The V and J ends lost 5 bases and 4 bases respectively, with 11 bases between them. Germline CDR1 is MNHEY and CDR2 is SMNVEV (reference sequence). The CDR3 runs 13 residues. The CDR3: CASSPQGRETQYF. DNA of the CDR3: TGTGCCAGCAGTCCACAGGGTAGAGAGACCCAGTACTTC.

The chain couples TRBV6-5 to TRBJ1-5; D may be TRBD1 (6 bases). V was cut by 4 bases and J by 0 bases, with 10 bases left in between. Germline CDR1 and CDR2: MNHEY and SVGAGI. This CDR3 comprises 15 residues. This chain's CDR3 is CASSWARGSNQPQHF. The CDR3 DNA follows: TGTGCCAGCAGTTGGGCCAGGGGTAGCAATCAGCCCCAGCATTTT.

This clone was observed a single time. V gene TRBV9 combines with J gene TRBJ1-1, with TRBD1 matching 7 bases. Losses at the gene ends were 4 bases for V and 2 bases for J; bases not matched to a gene: 8. The CDR3 is 15 residues long. Germline-derived CDR1 and CDR2 are SGDLS and YYNGEE. The CDR3 region is CASSTTGESNTEAFF. CDR3 nucleotide sequence: TGTGCCAGCAGCACTACAGGGGAATCTAACACTGAAGCTTTCTTT.

The chain recombines TRBV9 with TRBJ2-5, with TRBD2 matching over 9 bases. This CDR3 comprises 16 residues. The germline V gene has CDR1 SGDLS and CDR2 YYNGEE. The junction had 8 bases not matched to a gene; V was cut back by 0 bases and J by 5 bases. The CDR3 DNA reads as TGTGCCAGCAGCGTAGATCCTAGCGGGGCCAGGGAGACCCAGTACTTC. Encoded protein: CASSVDPSGARETQYF.

DNA for the CDR3: TGTGCCAGCAGCTCGGACAGGCAAGAGACCCAGTACTTC. Translation: CASSSDRQETQYF. V usage is TRBV7-7 and J usage is TRBJ2-5; the match to TRBD1 covers 7 bases. The CDR3 is 13 amino acids. With V trimmed by 4 bases and J by 2 bases, 1 base remained unmatched. Looked up from germline, CDR1 is SSHAT and CDR2 is FNYEAQ (reference sequence).

The chain has TRBV30 and TRBJ2-7; a weak D match, TRBD1 (6 bases). The germline V gene has CDR1 GTSNPN and CDR2 SVGIG (reference sequence). There are 12 residues in the CDR3. V lost 1 base and J 7 bases, leaving 11 bases between the germline ends. Written as DNA, the CDR3 is TGTGCCTGGAGTGACAGGGTGTGGGAGCAGTACTTC. Translation gives CAWSDRVWEQYF. The whole variable domain, filled in from reference TRBV30 and TRBJ2-7, reads SQTIHQWPATLVQPVGSPLSLECTVEGTSNPNLYWYRQAAGRGLQLLFYSVGIGQISSEVPQNLSASRPQDRQFILSSKKLLLSDSGFYLCAWSDRVWEQYFGPGTRLTVT.

This clone was seen only once. The rearrangement uses TRBV20-1 and TRBJ1-2, with a possible D match to TRBD1 (6 bases). Germline V gene lookup returns CDR1 DFQATT and CDR2 SNEGSKA (reference sequence). CDR3 length equals 12 residues. V lost 3 bases and J lost 3, with 8 bases in between. The CDR3 protein is CSASNRDYGYTF. As DNA, the CDR3 is TGCAGTGCTAGTAACAGGGACTATGGCTACACCTTC.

This clone was seen a handful of times. The chain links TRBV7-2 to TRBJ2-2, with 16 bases lining up with TRBD2. V shed 3 bases and J 4 bases; nucleotides not matched to a gene: 8. CDR1 SGHTA and CDR2 FQGNSA come from the germline V gene. The length of the CDR3 is 19 residues. CDR3 coding DNA: TGTGCCAGCAGCTTTCCGGGACTAGCGGGGGGGCCAGGCACCGGGGAGCTGTTTTTT. Its protein is CASSFPGLAGGPGTGELFF.

The CDR3 loop reads CTDPSRLAEGTDTQYF. As DNA, the CDR3 is TGCACCGATCCTTCCCGGCTAGCGGAAGGTACAGATACGCAGTATTTT. This sequence joins TRBV1 and TRBJ2-3; the DNA was not compared with TRBD2, the D call given in the table. TRBV1 is described as a pseudogene. The CDR3 has 16 amino acids.

This sequence joins TRBV2 and TRBJ1-1; maybe TRBD1 (5 bases). Per the germline V gene, CDR1 is SNHLY and CDR2 is FYNNEI. The CDR3 consists of 16 residues. The V and J ends lost 7 bases and 4 bases respectively, with 22 bases between them. CDR3 DNA sequence: TGTGCCAGCAAAGCCGGGCTCGGGGGGTATGGCACTGAAGCTTTCTTT. Translation: CASKAGLGGYGTEAFF.

V and J are TRBV6-5 and TRBJ1-2, with TRBD1 matching over 8 bases. V lost 6 bases, J lost 4 bases, and 10 bases stayed unmatched. The CDR3 length is 15 residues. CDR1 and CDR2 (germline): MNHEY, SVGAGI. CDR3 nucleotides: TGTGCCAGCAGCCCAGGGGGCGCCCGGGGCTATGGCTACACCTTC. As protein: CASSPGGARGYGYTF.

The genes are TRBV5-4 and TRBJ1-2, with D unresolved. CDR1 SGHNT and CDR2 YYREEE come from the germline V gene (reference sequence). The CDR3 contains 14 residues. V lost 0 bases and J lost 2, with 8 bases in between. This chain's CDR3 is CASSLAPGNYGYTF. The CDR3 DNA reads as TGTGCCAGCAGCTTGGCTCCAGGAAACTATGGCTACACCTTC.

The chain has TRBV6-6 and TRBJ1-3; D is unclear. Per germline, CDR1 MNHNY and CDR2 SVGAGI (reference sequence). The CDR3 loop spans 14 amino acids. The ends were cut back, 0 bases at V and 8 bases at J, with 11 bases in the middle. CDR3 DNA sequence: TGTGCCAGCAGTTACTCGACTTTCGGCGACACCATATATTTT. Protein sequence: CASSYSTFGDTIYF.

This clone was seen a handful of times. This chain joins TRBV19 and TRBJ2-5; maybe TRBD2 (6 bases). Germline CDR1 and CDR2: LNHDA and SQIVND (reference sequence). The CDR3 spans 14 residues. Between the trimmed V and J ends, which lost 7 bases and 1 base, there was a span of 13 bases. In DNA, the CDR3 is TGTGCCAGTAACATCGGAGGGGCCCAAGAGACCCAGTACTTC. This sequence encodes CASNIGGAQETQYF. The full variable domain, with the rest looked up from reference TRBV19 and TRBJ2-5, is DGGITQSPKYLFRKEGQNVTLSCEQNLNHDAMYWYRQDPGQGLRLIYYSQIVNDFQKGDIAEGYSVSREKKESFPLTVTSAQKNPTAFYLCASNIGGAQETQYFGPGTRLLVL.

The CDR3 spells CASSTSGGSAAQYF. CDR3 in DNA: TGTGCCAGTAGCACTAGCGGGGGGTCCGCAGCGCAGTATTTT. The J gene is TRBJ2-3, the V gene TRBV19, with 12 bases matching TRBD2. Germline CDR1 reads LNHDA; CDR2 reads SQIVND (reference sequence). This CDR3 region has 14 residues. V lost 6 bases and J lost 10; bases outside the gene matches: 8.

CDR3 nucleotides: TGTGCCTCTAAGCCCGGGACAGGGGCGTTAAACACTGAAGCTTTCTTT. Translating it yields CASKPGTGALNTEAFF. The chain has TRBV10-3 and TRBJ1-1; 10 positions match TRBD1. The trim removed 11 bases at V and 2 bases at J, leaving 14 bases unmatched. The CDR3 is made up of 16 amino acids. The germline V gene has CDR1 ENHRY and CDR2 SYGVKD.